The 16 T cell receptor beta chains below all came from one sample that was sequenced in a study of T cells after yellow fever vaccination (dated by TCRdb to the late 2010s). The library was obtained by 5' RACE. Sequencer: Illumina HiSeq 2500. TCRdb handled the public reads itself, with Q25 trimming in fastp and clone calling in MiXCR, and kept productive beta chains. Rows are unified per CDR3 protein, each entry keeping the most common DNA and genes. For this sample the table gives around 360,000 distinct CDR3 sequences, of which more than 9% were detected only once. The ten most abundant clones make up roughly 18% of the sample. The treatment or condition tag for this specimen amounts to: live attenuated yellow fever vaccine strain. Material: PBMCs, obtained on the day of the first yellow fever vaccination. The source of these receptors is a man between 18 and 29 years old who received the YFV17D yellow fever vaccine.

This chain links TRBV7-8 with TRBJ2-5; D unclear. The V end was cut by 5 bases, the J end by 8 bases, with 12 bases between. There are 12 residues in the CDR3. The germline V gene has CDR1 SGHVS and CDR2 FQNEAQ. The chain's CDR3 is CASSRPAHTQYF. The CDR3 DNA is TGTGCCAGCAGCCGACCAGCCCATACCCAGTACTTC.

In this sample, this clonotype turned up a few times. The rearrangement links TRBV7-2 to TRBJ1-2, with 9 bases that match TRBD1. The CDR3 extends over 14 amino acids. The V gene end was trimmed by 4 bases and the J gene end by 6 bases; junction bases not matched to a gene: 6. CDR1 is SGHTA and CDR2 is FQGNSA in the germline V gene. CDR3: CASSSDRGRDGYTF. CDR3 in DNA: TGTGCCAGCAGCTCGGACAGGGGACGGGATGGCTACACCTTC.

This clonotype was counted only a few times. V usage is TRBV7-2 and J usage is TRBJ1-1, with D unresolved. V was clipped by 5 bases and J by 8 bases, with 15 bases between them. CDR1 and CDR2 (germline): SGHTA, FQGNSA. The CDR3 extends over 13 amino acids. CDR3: CASSPRSVGEAFF. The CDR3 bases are TGTGCCAGCAGCCCGAGATCGGTCGGAGAAGCTTTCTTT.

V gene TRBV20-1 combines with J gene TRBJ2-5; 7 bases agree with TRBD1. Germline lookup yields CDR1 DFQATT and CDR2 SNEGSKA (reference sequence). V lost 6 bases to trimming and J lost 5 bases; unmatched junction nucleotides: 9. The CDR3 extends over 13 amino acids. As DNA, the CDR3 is TGCAGTGCCCCAGACAGGGTACAGGAGACCCAGTACTTC. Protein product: CSAPDRVQETQYF.

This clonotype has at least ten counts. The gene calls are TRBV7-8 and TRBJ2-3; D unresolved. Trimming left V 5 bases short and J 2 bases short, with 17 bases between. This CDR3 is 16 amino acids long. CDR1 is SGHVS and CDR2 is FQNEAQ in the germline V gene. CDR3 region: CASSPRTVALTDTQYF. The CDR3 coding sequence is TGTGCCAGCAGCCCCCGCACAGTCGCCCTCACAGATACGCAGTATTTT.

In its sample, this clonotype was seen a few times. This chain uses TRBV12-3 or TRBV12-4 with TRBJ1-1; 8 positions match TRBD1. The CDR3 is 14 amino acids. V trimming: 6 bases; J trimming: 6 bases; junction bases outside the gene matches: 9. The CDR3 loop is CASSLQGGLSEAFF. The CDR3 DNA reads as TGTGCCAGCAGCTTACAGGGGGGTCTCTCTGAAGCTTTCTTT.

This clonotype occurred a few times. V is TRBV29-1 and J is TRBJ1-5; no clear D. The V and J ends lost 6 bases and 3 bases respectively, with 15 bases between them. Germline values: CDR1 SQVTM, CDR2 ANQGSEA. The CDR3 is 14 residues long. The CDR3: CSVSDGTFNQPQHF. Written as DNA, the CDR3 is TGCAGCGTGTCGGACGGCACCTTCAATCAGCCCCAGCATTTT.

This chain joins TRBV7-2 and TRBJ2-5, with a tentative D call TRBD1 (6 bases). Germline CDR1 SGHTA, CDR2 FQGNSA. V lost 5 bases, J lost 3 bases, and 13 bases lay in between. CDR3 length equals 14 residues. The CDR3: CASSRNQGKETQYF. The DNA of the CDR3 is TGTGCCAGCAGCCGGAACCAGGGGAAAGAGACCCAGTACTTC.

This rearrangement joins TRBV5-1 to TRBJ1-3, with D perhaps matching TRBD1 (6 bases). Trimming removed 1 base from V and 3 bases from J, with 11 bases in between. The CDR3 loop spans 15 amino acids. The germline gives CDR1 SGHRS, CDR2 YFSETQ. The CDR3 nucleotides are TGCGCCAGCAGCTTGAGGGGGATTAGTGGAAACACCATATATTTT. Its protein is CASSLRGISGNTIYF.

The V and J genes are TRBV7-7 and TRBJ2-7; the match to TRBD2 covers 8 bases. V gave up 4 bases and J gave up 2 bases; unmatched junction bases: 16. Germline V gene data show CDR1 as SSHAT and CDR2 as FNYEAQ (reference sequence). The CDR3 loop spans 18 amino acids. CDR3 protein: CASSSYPRGTGGAYEQYF. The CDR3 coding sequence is TGTGCCAGCAGCTCCTACCCCCGGGGAACCGGGGGGGCCTACGAGCAGTACTTC.

DNA for the CDR3: TGTGCCAGCAGTGACGCACCGGGCTCTACCGGTGGCTACACCTTC. It specifies CASSDAPGSTGGYTF. The chain couples TRBV6-2 or TRBV6-3 to TRBJ1-2; D is uncertain. CDR1 is MNHEY, CDR2 SVGEGT, per germline. Trimming shortened V by 5 bases and J by 7 bases, and 20 bases separated the two germline ends. There are 15 residues in the CDR3.

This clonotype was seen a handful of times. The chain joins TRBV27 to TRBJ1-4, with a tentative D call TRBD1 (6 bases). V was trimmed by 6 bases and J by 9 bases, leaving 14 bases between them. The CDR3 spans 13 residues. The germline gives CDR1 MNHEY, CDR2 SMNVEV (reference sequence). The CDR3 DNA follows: TGTGCCAGCAGGGGGGGGCACGGAAAAAAACTGTTTTTT. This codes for CASRGGHGKKLFF.

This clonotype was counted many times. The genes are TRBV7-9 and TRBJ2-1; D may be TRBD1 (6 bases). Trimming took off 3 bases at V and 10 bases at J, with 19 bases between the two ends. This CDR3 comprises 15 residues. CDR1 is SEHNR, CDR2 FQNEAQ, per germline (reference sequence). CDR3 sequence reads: CASSFEGGGHFEQFF. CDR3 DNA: TGTGCCAGCAGCTTTGAGGGTGGGGGCCATTTCGAGCAGTTCTTC.

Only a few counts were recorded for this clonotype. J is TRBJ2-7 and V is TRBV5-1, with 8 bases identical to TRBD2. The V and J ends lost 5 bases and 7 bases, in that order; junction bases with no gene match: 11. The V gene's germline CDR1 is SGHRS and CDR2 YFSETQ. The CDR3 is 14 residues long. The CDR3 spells CASSSYGGAKEQYV. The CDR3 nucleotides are TGCGCCAGCAGTTCTTACGGGGGGGCAAAAGAGCAGTACGTC.

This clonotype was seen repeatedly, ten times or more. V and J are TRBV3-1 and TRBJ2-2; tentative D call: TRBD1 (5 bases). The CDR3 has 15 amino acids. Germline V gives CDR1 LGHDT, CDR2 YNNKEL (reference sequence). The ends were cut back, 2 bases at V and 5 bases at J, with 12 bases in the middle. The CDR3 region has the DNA TGTGCCAGCAGCCAACTGGGAAGGGGTACCGGGGAGCTGTTTTTT. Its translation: CASSQLGRGTGELFF. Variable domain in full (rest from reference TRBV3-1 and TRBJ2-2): DTAVSQTPKYLVTQMGNDKSIKCEQNLGHDTMYWYKQDSKKFLKIMFSYNNKELIINETVPNRFSPKSPDKAHLNLHINSLELGDSAVYFCASSQLGRGTGELFFGEGSRLTVL.

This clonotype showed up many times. In DNA form, the CDR3 reads TGCGCCAGCAGCTTGACAGGGAACACAGATACGCAGTATTTT. Its translation: CASSLTGNTDTQYF. The rearrangement uses TRBV5-1 and TRBJ2-3; a possible D gene is TRBD1 (6 bases). V was pared by 1 base and J by 2 bases, with 8 bases between. CDR1 SGHRS and CDR2 YFSETQ come from the germline V gene. This CDR3 is 14 amino acids long.